This is a list of T cell receptor beta chains from one sample in a study of blood T cell repertoires in COVID-19. The protocol was immunoSEQ multiplex PCR, while the TCRdb copy is restricted to in-frame clones and leaves out a portion. The sample yields roughly 56,000 clones, roughly 90% seen once. What was sequenced was peripheral blood. These receptors were obtained from a man aged 55 to 70 with active COVID-19. Both conserved end residues are part of each CDR3. Each record gives: D gene, V gene, clone size, J gene, CDR3 protein, CDR3 DNA. The D gene is left open where the match is weak. Size is stated for part of the rows, as once, few or many counts, or as a class when the clone is expanded.

>TRBD1|TRBV7-9|.|TRBJ2-3
CASRPTGGNTDTQYF
TGTGCCAGCAGGCCGACAGGGGGTAACACAGATACGCAGTATTTT
>TRBD1|TRBV5-1|.|TRBJ2-7
CASSSGQGGYEQYF
TGCGCCAGCAGCTCAGGACAGGGAGGCTACGAGCAGTACTTC
>.|TRBV20-1|.|TRBJ2-6
CSASEYSSGANVLTF
TGCAGTGCTAGTGAATACAGCTCTGGGGCCAACGTCCTGACTTTC
>TRBD1|TRBV5-1|.|TRBJ1-2
CASSLATGEANYGYTF
TGCGCCAGCAGCTTGGCCACAGGGGAGGCTAACTATGGCTACACCTTC
>TRBD2|TRBV15|.|TRBJ2-2
CATSRDGGGKTGELFF
TGTGCCACCAGCAGAGATGGCGGGGGGAAAACCGGGGAGCTGTTTTTT
>TRBD2|TRBV4-2|.|TRBJ2-5
CASSRNPPGLAGETQYF
TGTGCCAGCAGCCGGAACCCACCGGGACTAGCGGGAGAGACCCAGTACTTC
>TRBD2|TRBV14|.|TRBJ2-7
CASSQESSNFGLAGVFSYEQYF
TGTGCCAGCAGCCAAGAATCCTCAAATTTCGGACTAGCGGGAGTTTTCTCCTACGAGCAGTACTTC
>.|TRBV2|once|TRBJ1-1
CASSLDTEAFF
TGTGCCAGCAGCCTGGACACAGAAGCTTTCTTT
>.|TRBV18|.|TRBJ2-7
CASSQAGQREQYF
TGTGCCAGCTCTCAGGCGGGACAGCGCGAGCAGTACTTC
>TRBD1|TRBV7-9|.|TRBJ1-1
CASNRPGTGLDTEAFF
TGTGCCAGCAACCGTCCCGGGACAGGGTTGGACACTGAAGCTTTCTTT
>.|TRBV6-6|.|TRBJ1-1
CASSFPGGPEAFF
TGTGCCAGCAGCTTCCCGGGAGGGCCTGAAGCTTTCTTT
>.|TRBV11-1|medium-sized|TRBJ2-7
CASSLAGAHEQYF
TGTGCCAGCAGCTTAGCTGGAGCGCACGAGCAGTACTTC
>TRBD2|TRBV10-3|.|TRBJ2-1
CAIRASGGAVEQFF
TGTGCCATCAGGGCTAGCGGGGGGGCGGTTGAGCAGTTCTTC
>.|TRBV5-8|.|TRBJ2-5
CASSLRRAWTETQYF
TGTGCCAGCAGCTTGAGGAGGGCATGGACAGAGACCCAGTACTTC
>TRBD1|TRBV5-1|.|TRBJ1-5
CASSLGTGGQPQHF
TGCGCCAGCAGCTTAGGGACAGGGGGTCAGCCCCAGCATTTT
>.|TRBV24-1|few|TRBJ2-5
CATSDTPRGAQETQYF
TGTGCCACCAGTGATACCCCACGGGGGGCACAAGAGACCCAGTACTTC
>.|TRBV9|.|TRBJ2-1
CASSVAWTSSYNEQFF
TGTGCCAGCAGCGTAGCCTGGACAAGCTCCTACAATGAGCAGTTCTTC
>TRBD1|TRBV10-2|.|TRBJ1-5
CASSDPGQGDHQPQHF
TGCGCCAGCAGTGACCCGGGACAGGGGGATCATCAGCCCCAGCATTTT
>TRBD1|TRBV5-4|.|TRBJ1-5
CASSTDRAVNQPQHF
TGTGCCAGCAGTACGGACAGGGCGGTCAATCAGCCCCAGCATTTT
>TRBD1|TRBV6-5|.|TRBJ1-5
CASTGDRGVQPQHF
TGTGCCAGCACCGGGGACAGGGGTGTTCAGCCCCAGCATTTT
>TRBD2|TRBV6-1|.|TRBJ2-1
CASSEPSGLYNEQFF
TGTGCCAGCAGTGAACCGTCGGGACTATACAATGAGCAGTTCTTC
>.|TRBV29-1|.|TRBJ2-7
CSVVRGARVDEQYF
TGCAGCGTTGTTCGGGGGGCCAGAGTAGACGAGCAGTACTTC
>.|TRBV5-4|.|TRBJ2-2
CASSLDSYTGELFF
TGTGCCAGCAGTCTGGACAGCTACACCGGGGAGCTGTTTTTT
>.|TRBV28|.|TRBJ2-3
CASSSTQEYPDTQYF
TGTGCCAGCAGTTCCACACAGGAGTATCCAGATACGCAGTATTTT
>TRBD2|TRBV7-9|.|TRBJ2-1
CASSYVAGASYEQFF
TGTGCCAGCAGCTACGTAGCGGGAGCTTCCTATGAGCAGTTCTTC
>TRBD1|TRBV27|.|TRBJ1-5
CASSPLGGQGKFQHF
TGTGCCAGCAGTCCCCTAGGGGGACAGGGTAAGTTCCAGCATTTT
>.|TRBV9|.|TRBJ2-3
CASSVGPSGTDTQYF
TGTGCCAGCAGCGTAGGTCCCAGCGGCACAGATACGCAGTATTTT
>TRBD1|TRBV7-6|.|TRBJ2-1
CASSSITGGSNEQFF
TGTGCCAGCAGCTCCATTACAGGGGGAAGCAATGAGCAGTTCTTC
>.|TRBV6-5|.|TRBJ1-4
CASSYSPPPQKKLFF
TGTGCCAGCAGTTACTCTCCCCCACCTCAGAAGAAACTGTTTTTT
>TRBD2|TRBV19|.|TRBJ2-1
CASSMGSSGRWNEQFF
TGTGCCAGTAGTATGGGATCTAGCGGGAGATGGAATGAGCAGTTCTTC
>TRBD1|TRBV7-2|.|TRBJ1-4
CASSLARGRREKLFF
TGTGCCAGCAGCCTAGCCAGGGGGCGTCGGGAAAAACTGTTTTTT
>TRBD1|TRBV10-3|once|TRBJ1-6
CAISATGPNSPLHF
TGTGCCATCAGTGCGACAGGGCCTAATTCACCCCTCCACTTT
>.|TRBV4-2|.|TRBJ2-1
CASSQEPIEGEQFF
TGTGCCAGCAGCCAAGAACCGATCGAGGGTGAGCAGTTCTTC
>.|TRBV7-8|.|TRBJ2-7
CASSYPRRSFYEQYF
TGTGCCAGCAGCTACCCTAGGCGATCTTTCTACGAGCAGTACTTC
>.|TRBV5-4|.|TRBJ2-2
CASSHPGTGELFF
TGTGCCAGCAGCCACCCGGGCACCGGGGAGCTGTTTTTT
>.|TRBV2|.|TRBJ1-5
CASNRDYENQPQHF
TGTGCCAGTAACAGGGATTACGAGAATCAGCCCCAGCATTTT
>.|TRBV7-9|.|TRBJ2-7
CASSSPGVVPYEQYF
TGTGCCAGCAGCTCGCCAGGGGTAGTGCCCTACGAGCAGTACTTC
>.|TRBV30|once|TRBJ1-1
CAWKGEGITEAFF
TGTGCCTGGAAGGGGGAGGGAATCACTGAAGCTTTCTTT
>TRBD1|TRBV7-2|once|TRBJ1-1
CASSFTSGGVTEAFF
TGTGCCAGCAGCTTTACTTCAGGGGGCGTCACTGAAGCTTTCTTT
>.|TRBV19|.|TRBJ2-2
CASSIGGEPGELFF
TGTGCCAGTAGTATAGGGGGAGAACCCGGGGAGCTGTTTTTT
>.|TRBV19|.|TRBJ1-2
CASNPGLYPNYGYTF
TGTGCCAGTAATCCGGGGTTGTACCCTAACTATGGCTACACCTTC
>.|TRBV28|.|TRBJ1-6
CASSPSSYNSPLHF
TGTGCCAGCAGCCCGAGCTCCTATAATTCACCCCTCCACTTT
>.|TRBV18|.|TRBJ1-4
CASSPRGVGEKLFF
TGTGCCAGCTCACCAAGGGGTGTCGGGGAAAAACTGTTTTTT
>.|TRBV4-3|.|TRBJ2-1
CASSQSPGTTYNEQFF
TGCGCCAGCAGCCAATCTCCCGGGACAACCTACAATGAGCAGTTCTTC
>.|TRBV15|.|TRBJ2-1
CATSATLVSYNEQFF
TGTGCCACCAGCGCTACCCTAGTCTCCTACAATGAGCAGTTCTTC
>.|TRBV27|.|TRBJ2-7
CASSLSASSPYEQYF
TGTGCCAGCAGTTTAAGTGCTAGCTCCCCCTACGAGCAGTACTTC